The 20 T cell receptor beta chains given below trace back to one sample, sequenced in a study of CD8+ T cells in alopecia areata. The sequencing template was cDNA reverse transcribed from extracted RNA. Some clones are missing from TCRdb's copy, which holds only in-frame ones; the method was immunoSEQ multiplex PCR. The sample records 150,000 to 200,000 clones, roughly 65% being singletons. This sample comprised CD4+ T cells sorted from blood, obtained at week 0. These TCRs come from a human donor with alopecia areata.

This clone was found a few times. The chain links TRBV29-1 to TRBJ1-4, with D possibly being TRBD1 (5 bases). The V end lost 7 bases, the J end lost 7 bases, and 16 bases lay between the germline ends. The CDR3 extends over 13 amino acids. Germline assignment: CDR1 SQVTM and CDR2 ANQGSEA. The CDR3 spells CSAATAVGEKLFF. DNA of the CDR3: TGCAGCGCGGCGACAGCCGTAGGTGAAAAACTGTTTTTT.

In this sample, this clone turned up a few times. V is TRBV7-3 and J is TRBJ1-2, with 8 positions matching TRBD1. Germline-derived CDR1 and CDR2 are SGHTA and FQGTGA. After removal of 5 bases from V and 8 bases from J, the junction contained 7 bases not matched to a gene. The CDR3 is made up of 13 amino acids. The CDR3: CASSPDRGGGYTF. CDR3 DNA sequence: TGTGCCAGCAGCCCCGACAGGGGAGGAGGCTACACCTTC.

The chain employs TRBV29-1 and TRBJ2-1, with D maybe TRBD1 (5 bases). The CDR3 runs to 14 residues. CDR1 is SQVTM, CDR2 ANQGSEA, per germline. CDR3 DNA sequence: TGCAGTATCTCCCTCCTGGGCAGGGTAAATGAGCAGTTCTTC. It is translated as CSISLLGRVNEQFF.

The chain combines TRBV13 with TRBJ2-3; 11 bases align to TRBD2. The CDR3 extends over 18 amino acids. Germline V gene data show CDR1 as PRHDT and CDR2 as FYEKMQ (reference sequence). The ends lost 8 bases at V and 0 bases at J; junction bases unmatched: 13. Here the CDR3 reads CASCLGTSGTTSTDTQYF. CDR3 bases: TGTGCCAGCTGCCTGGGGACTAGCGGAACAACTAGCACAGATACGCAGTATTTT.

The table lists this clone with a count of one. The rearrangement links TRBV2 to TRBJ1-2; TRBD1 agrees at 8 bases. This CDR3 region has 17 residues. Germline V CDR1 and CDR2: SNHLY, FYNNEI. With 3 bases clipped from V and 7 bases from J, the junction kept 16 bases outside the gene matches. CDR3 loop: CASSDRGQGTPRGGYTF. The CDR3 nucleotides are TGTGCCAGCAGTGACCGCGGACAGGGAACCCCAAGGGGTGGCTACACCTTC.

V and J are TRBV29-1 and TRBJ1-1; no definite D call. V was shortened by 4 bases and J by 0 bases, with 12 bases between the two germline ends. In germline, CDR1 is SQVTM, CDR2 ANQGSEA. The CDR3 has 14 amino acids. The CDR3 DNA reads TGCAGCGTTGCCGTGGGGTTAATGAACACTGAAGCTTTCTTT. Translation: CSVAVGLMNTEAFF.

The chain links TRBV25-1 to TRBJ2-1, with 10 bases matching TRBD2. CDR3 size: 13 residues. After removal of 6 bases from V and 8 bases from J, the junction contained 4 bases not matched to a gene. CDR1 is MGHDK, CDR2 SYGVNS, per germline. This chain's CDR3 is CASRASGGYEQFF. The CDR3 nucleotides read TGTGCCAGCAGGGCTAGCGGGGGCTATGAGCAGTTCTTC. Variable domain in full (rest from reference TRBV25-1 and TRBJ2-1): EADIYQTPRYLVIGTGKKITLECSQTMGHDKMYWYQQDPGMELHLIHYSYGVNSTEKGDLSSESTVSRIRTEHFPLTLESARPSHTSQYLCASRASGGYEQFFGPGTRLTVL.

The V gene is TRBV29-1, the J gene TRBJ1-5; 7 bases match TRBD1. This CDR3 has 13 amino acids. Germline CDR1 SQVTM, CDR2 ANQGSEA. Trimming removed 5 bases from V and 7 bases from J; junction bases left unmatched: 8. CDR3 in DNA: TGCAGCGTTTCACAGGGGATTAGCCAGCCCCAGCATTTT. Encoded protein: CSVSQGISQPQHF. Full variable domain (outside the CDR3, taken from reference TRBV29-1 and TRBJ1-5): SAVISQKPSRDICQRGTSLTIQCQVDSQVTMMFWYRQQPGQSLTLIATANQGSEATYESGFVIDKFPISRPNLTFSTLTVSNMSPEDSSIYLCSVSQGISQPQHFGDGTRLSIL.

The rearrangement uses TRBV29-1 and TRBJ2-1; possibly TRBD2 for D (6 bases). The CDR3 is 14 amino acids. V was clipped by 7 bases and J by 2 bases, with 15 bases between them. The germline V gene has CDR1 SQVTM and CDR2 ANQGSEA. CDR3 sequence reads: CSGRDRGTYNEQFF. In DNA, the CDR3 is TGCAGCGGGAGGGATCGGGGTACCTACAATGAGCAGTTCTTC.

V and J are TRBV5-1 and TRBJ1-1; 7 bases map to TRBD1. V gave up 0 bases and J gave up 1 base; unmatched junction bases: 12. CDR1 SGHRS and CDR2 YFSETQ come from the germline V gene. The CDR3 is 18 amino acids. CDR3 in DNA: TGCGCCAGCAGCTTGGCCTTAAGTTTCGGGACAGAGAACACTGAAGCTTTCTTT. This gives the protein CASSLALSFGTENTEAFF.

The CDR3 loop is CASSQLSGIQYF. CDR3 DNA sequence: TGTGCCAGCAGCCAACTTAGCGGCATTCAGTACTTC. V is TRBV14 and J is TRBJ2-4, with a tentative D call TRBD2 (6 bases). This CDR3 spans 12 amino acids. Germline assignment: CDR1 SGHDN and CDR2 FVKESK. V lost 2 bases and J lost 9, with 8 bases in between.

V usage is TRBV10-3 and J usage is TRBJ2-1, with a weak D call TRBD1 (5 bases). CDR3 size: 15 residues. Trimming pared 4 bases from V and 5 bases from J, leaving 15 bases between. Germline V gene sequence: CDR1 ENHRY, CDR2 SYGVKD. The CDR3 nucleotides read TGTGCCATCAGTGCAAGACAGCTCCCAGACAATGAGCAGTTCTTC. Translated, it gives CAISARQLPDNEQFF.

This chain connects TRBV6-6 to TRBJ1-6; TRBD1 might be the D (5 bases). Germline-derived CDR1 and CDR2 are MNHNY and SVGAGI (reference sequence). The CDR3 has 15 residues. Trimming took 7 bases from V and 0 from J, leaving 10 bases between them. The CDR3 region is CASMGVSSYNSPLHF. The CDR3, as DNA: TGTGCCAGCATGGGGGTGAGCTCCTATAATTCACCCCTCCACTTT.

This clone was detected a few times. CDR3 in amino acids: CASSPGLETQYF. DNA for the CDR3: TGTGCCAGCAGCCCGGGTTTGGAGACCCAGTACTTC. This chain links TRBV11-2 with TRBJ2-5, with no clear D. The CDR3 is 12 residues long. Trimming removed 5 bases from V and 5 bases from J, with 9 bases in between. Per germline, CDR1 SGHAT and CDR2 FQNNGV.

The chain links TRBV5-1 to TRBJ1-2; TRBD1 aligns across 12 bases. The CDR3 is 16 amino acids. Germline V gives CDR1 SGHRS, CDR2 YFSETQ. Trimming cost V 3 bases and J 8 bases; bases outside gene matches: 11. The DNA for the CDR3 is TGCGCCAGCAGCTCACACCCGGGACAGGGGGCAGGAGGCTACACCTTC. Translation gives CASSSHPGQGAGGYTF.

The rearrangement joins TRBV2 to TRBJ2-3; D is uncertain. Germline V CDR1 and CDR2: SNHLY, FYNNEI. The CDR3 sequence is 13 residues long. Trimming pared 0 bases from V and 2 bases from J, leaving 3 bases between. The CDR3 DNA follows: TGTGCCAGCAGTGAAGCCCTCACAGATACGCAGTATTTT. Translation gives CASSEALTDTQYF.

In regard to this clone: This sample also contains other DNA sequences that code for the same CDR3. The chain is built from TRBV5-1 and TRBJ2-3; possibly TRBD2 for D (5 bases). V dropped 2 bases and J dropped 3 bases, with 7 bases sitting between them. This CDR3 has 13 residues. Looked up from germline, CDR1 is SGHRS and CDR2 is YFSETQ. CDR3 amino acids: CASSLTSTDTQYF. CDR3 sequence (DNA): TGCGCCAGCAGCTTAACTAGTACAGATACGCAGTATTTT.

This clone is a singleton in its sample. V usage is TRBV5-6 and J usage is TRBJ1-5; D not resolved. CDR1 and CDR2 (germline): SGHDT, YYEEEE. This CDR3 spans 14 amino acids. V was cut by 4 bases and J by 3 bases, with 11 bases left in between. The CDR3 coding sequence is TGTGCCAGCAGCCCCGGCTACCCCAATCAGCCCCAGCATTTT. Amino acids: CASSPGYPNQPQHF.

This chain uses TRBV19 with TRBJ1-2; weak D call: TRBD1 (5 bases). The germline CDR1 and CDR2 sequences are LNHDA and SQIVND (reference sequence). The V gene lost 3 bases and the J gene lost 7 bases, with 9 bases spanning the gap. The CDR3 spans 12 residues. The CDR3: CASSIPGTGYTF. CDR3 sequence (DNA): TGTGCCAGTAGTATCCCGGGGACTGGCTACACCTTC.

Comments on this clone: Distinct nucleotide sequences in the sample also encode this CDR3. The rearrangement joins TRBV29-1 to TRBJ1-1; D call uncertain. Germline V CDR1 and CDR2: SQVTM, ANQGSEA. There are 13 residues in the CDR3. V shed 5 bases and J shed 1 base, with 11 bases lying between them. CDR3 loop: CSVSRGANTEAFF. The DNA for the CDR3 is TGCAGCGTTTCGAGAGGCGCGAACACTGAAGCTTTCTTT.